The next 27 T cell receptor beta chains were all read from a single sample in a study of T cells in Graves' hyperthyroidism and ophthalmopathy. Amplification yielded TCR beta CDR3 regions, with RNA transcripts as the source. TCR CDR3 regions were first amplified by RT-PCR with HTBI primers. TCRdb recomputed calls from the multiplex PCR reads with MiXCR, one row per CDR3 protein. This table has fewer than 700,000 distinct CDR3 sequences, roughly 15% appearing once. The sequencing input was blood. These receptors were taken from a woman aged 18-35 years with Graves' ophthalmopathy.

V is TRBV29-1 and J is TRBJ1-6; 7 nucleotides agree with TRBD1. Trimming at V came to 6 bases and at J to 4 bases, leaving 0 bases not matched to a gene. In germline, CDR1 is SQVTM, CDR2 ANQGSEA. This CDR3 is built from 12 residues. DNA of the CDR3: TGCAGCGTGGGACAGTATAATTCACCCCTCCACTTT. This translates into CSVGQYNSPLHF. Variable domain in full (rest from reference TRBV29-1 and TRBJ1-6): SAVISQKPSRDICQRGTSLTIQCQVDSQVTMMFWYRQQPGQSLTLIATANQGSEATYESGFVIDKFPISRPNLTFSTLTVSNMSPEDSSIYLCSVGQYNSPLHFGNGTRLTVT.

The table lists this clonotype with a few counts. The chain carries TRBV5-1 and TRBJ2-1; D is tentatively TRBD1 or TRBD2 (7 bases each). CDR1 and CDR2 from the germline V gene are SGHRS and YFSETQ. CDR3 size: 15 residues. Deletions cut 3 bases from V and 4 bases from J, with 14 bases between. The DNA for the CDR3 is TGCGCCAGCAGCTCGGCGGGGGACAGATACAATGAGCAGTTCTTC. Translating gives CASSSAGDRYNEQFF.

This chain links TRBV10-3 with TRBJ1-1, with a weak D call TRBD1 (5 bases). The germline CDR1 and CDR2 sequences are ENHRY and SYGVKD. V lost 5 bases to trimming and J lost 4 bases, with 14 bases between them. The CDR3 spans 14 residues. CDR3 coding DNA: TGTGCCATCAGTACCGGGACTCAAGGCACTGAAGCTTTCTTT. Residues: CAISTGTQGTEAFF.

This clonotype was seen ten or more times. The chain carries TRBV4-1 and TRBJ1-1; D uncertain. V lost 0 bases, J lost 1 base, and 12 bases lay in between. The CDR3 sequence is 16 residues long. Germline V gives CDR1 MGHRA, CDR2 YSYEKL. CDR3 in DNA: TGCGCCAGCAGCCAAGAACTTGGCAGGCAGAACACTGAAGCTTTCTTT. Its translation is CASSQELGRQNTEAFF.

About this clonotype itself: A read error may explain this, as a much larger clone is one base away. The rearrangement uses TRBV2 and TRBJ2-7; a weak D match, TRBD1 (6 bases). The V gene's germline CDR1 is SNHLY and CDR2 FYNNEI. The CDR3 runs 15 residues. The CDR3 is CASKKTGAKSYERYF. CDR3 DNA: TGTGCCAGCAAGAAGACAGGAGCGAAGTCCTACGAGCGGTACTTC.

This clonotype was seen ten or more times. V gene TRBV4-1 combines with J gene TRBJ1-2; D possibly corresponds to TRBD1 (5 bases). CDR3 length: 15 residues. V was clipped by 3 bases and J by 4 bases, with 15 bases between them. The germline gives CDR1 MGHRA, CDR2 YSYEKL. CDR3 bases: TGCGCCAGCAGCCACCCCGCTAAGGGGATCTATGGCTACACCTTC. The encoded protein is CASSHPAKGIYGYTF.

The table lists this clonotype with a few counts. This chain links TRBV6-5 with TRBJ2-1, with TRBD2 as a possible D gene (6 bases). Germline V lookup: CDR1 MNHEY, CDR2 SVGAGI. Trimming took 0 bases from V and 3 from J, leaving 15 bases between them. The CDR3 totals 17 residues. CDR3: CASSYSPGTGGYNEQFF. DNA of the CDR3: TGTGCCAGCAGTTACTCCCCCGGGACTGGGGGCTACAATGAGCAGTTCTTC.

This clonotype was recorded a few times. The chain has TRBV20-1 and TRBJ2-7; D possibly corresponds to TRBD2 (6 bases). The CDR3 runs to 13 residues. Per the germline V gene, CDR1 is DFQATT and CDR2 is SNEGSKA (reference sequence). V was trimmed by 3 bases and J by 2 bases, leaving 11 bases between them. Written as DNA, the CDR3 is TGCAGTGCTAGCGAGGGAGGAACCTACGAGCAGTACTTC. This sequence encodes CSASEGGTYEQYF.

The table lists this clonotype with many counts. The chain recombines TRBV7-2 with TRBJ1-2; D is unresolved. Trimming removed 1 base from V and 8 bases from J, with 14 bases in between. This CDR3 region has 14 residues. Germline assignment: CDR1 SGHTA and CDR2 FQGNSA. This CDR3 reads CASSLDSRAGGYTF. DNA for the CDR3: TGTGCCAGCAGCTTAGACTCTAGGGCTGGAGGCTACACCTTC.

The sample holds a few counts of this clonotype. A much larger clone sits a single nucleotide away, making a read error possible. The chain carries TRBV6-1 and TRBJ1-5; the D gene is possibly TRBD1 (6 bases). The V end was cut by 5 bases, the J end by 2 bases, with 13 bases between. Germline assignment: CDR1 MNHNS and CDR2 SASEGT. The CDR3 is 15 amino acids. The CDR3 DNA sequence: TGTGCCAGCAGTACCGGGACACGGGGCAATCAGCCCCAGCATTTT. It encodes CASSTGTRGNQPQHF.

V is TRBV19 and J is TRBJ1-5; D is unclear. The V gene's germline CDR1 is LNHDA and CDR2 SQIVND (reference sequence). This CDR3 comprises 15 residues. V was shortened by 1 base and J by 0 bases, with 7 bases between the two germline ends. The CDR3 nucleotides are TGTGCCAGTAGTATAGCTGGGTATAGCAATCAGCCCCAGCATTTT. This sequence encodes CASSIAGYSNQPQHF.

The chain employs TRBV4-2 and TRBJ2-6, with 12 bases that match TRBD1. Per the germline V gene, CDR1 is LGHNA and CDR2 is YNFKEQ. The J segment lost 2 bases and the V segment lost 5 bases, leaving 10 bases of the junction unmatched. This CDR3 has 19 residues. The CDR3 region has the DNA TGTGCCAGCAGCTACCCCTGGGACAGGGGGCGTGCTGGGGCCAACGTCCTGACTTTC. This encodes CASSYPWDRGRAGANVLTF.

Ten or more counts support this clonotype. The chain carries TRBV29-1 and TRBJ2-7; possible D gene TRBD2, 6 bases. Germline CDR1 reads SQVTM; CDR2 reads ANQGSEA. Trimming removed 4 bases from V and 0 bases from J, with 13 bases in between. The CDR3 has 14 amino acids. The CDR3 is CSVGMSGSSYEQYF. In nucleotides, the CDR3 is TGCAGCGTTGGTATGAGCGGGTCCTCCTACGAGCAGTACTTC.

This clonotype was observed a few times. The chain carries TRBV20-1 and TRBJ1-4; possible D gene TRBD1, 5 bases. CDR3 length: 14 amino acids. V was trimmed by 5 bases and J by 3 bases, leaving 13 bases between them. Germline values: CDR1 DFQATT, CDR2 SNEGSKA (reference sequence). The CDR3 reads CSAEDTSANEKLFF. Written as DNA, the CDR3 is TGCAGTGCTGAGGACACTAGCGCTAATGAAAAACTGTTTTTT.

This chain connects TRBV20-1 to TRBJ1-3, with 9 bases matching TRBD1. This CDR3 has 15 amino acids. The germline V gene encodes CDR1 DFQATT and CDR2 SNEGSKA (reference sequence). V shed 5 bases and J 2 bases; nucleotides not matched to a gene: 7. The DNA of the CDR3 is TGCAGTGCTCCCGGACAGGGGCGCCCTGGAAACACCATATATTTT. This sequence encodes CSAPGQGRPGNTIYF.

The chain recombines TRBV3-1 with TRBJ2-1; 12 bases agree with TRBD2. CDR1 LGHDT and CDR2 YNNKEL come from the germline V gene (reference sequence). The V gene end was trimmed by 1 base and the J gene end by 15 bases; junction bases not matched to a gene: 10. This CDR3 has 15 amino acids. For the CDR3, the DNA is TGTGCCAGCAGCCAAGCTCTAGCGGGGGGGTCTTGGCTGTTCTTC. Protein sequence: CASSQALAGGSWLFF.

This clonotype was counted ten times or more. V and J are TRBV27 and TRBJ1-1, with D unresolved. Looked up from germline, CDR1 is MNHEY and CDR2 is SMNVEV (reference sequence). This CDR3 is 12 amino acids long. V shed 8 bases and J shed 5 bases, with 12 bases lying between them. The CDR3 is CASGPIVTEAFF. In nucleotides, the CDR3 is TGTGCCAGCGGCCCTATTGTTACTGAAGCTTTCTTT.

The chain is built from TRBV19 and TRBJ1-1; 8 bases match TRBD1. CDR1 LNHDA and CDR2 SQIVND come from the germline V gene (reference sequence). This CDR3 contains 16 residues. V shed 5 bases and J 3 bases; nucleotides not matched to a gene: 11. DNA for the CDR3: TGTGCCAGTAGTCGCGGACAGGGCCCCCAGGACACTGAAGCTTTCTTT. It encodes CASSRGQGPQDTEAFF.

The chain combines TRBV6-4 with TRBJ1-1; D not certain. The V gene's germline CDR1 is MRHNA and CDR2 SNTAGT. The CDR3 contains 14 residues. V lost 4 bases and J 4 bases, leaving 13 bases between the germline ends. The CDR3 bases are TGTGCCAGCAGTGGGGGTTCGGAGGGCACTGAAGCTTTCTTT. It is translated as CASSGGSEGTEAFF.

Only a few counts were recorded for this clonotype. This rearrangement joins TRBV5-8 to TRBJ1-1; 11 nucleotides align to TRBD1. Trimming removed 7 bases from V and 6 bases from J; junction bases left unmatched: 8. Looked up from germline, CDR1 is SGHTS and CDR2 is YDEGEE. The length of the CDR3 is 14 residues. The CDR3: CASQRTGGSSEAFF. As DNA, the CDR3 is TGTGCCAGCCAAAGGACAGGGGGCAGTTCTGAAGCTTTCTTT.

The chain links TRBV28 to TRBJ1-2; D is unclear. V gave up 3 bases and J gave up 5 bases, with 16 bases separating them. This CDR3 spans 15 amino acids. The V gene's germline CDR1 is MDHEN and CDR2 SYDVKM. The DNA for the CDR3 is TGTGCCAGCAGTTTGATAGGGCAGGCCCGATATGGCTACACCTTC. The encoded protein is CASSLIGQARYGYTF.

This clonotype came up many times. The chain recombines TRBV27 with TRBJ2-2; D perhaps matches TRBD2 (5 bases). V was pared by 2 bases and J by 9 bases, with 10 bases between. The CDR3 runs to 13 residues. Germline assignment: CDR1 MNHEY and CDR2 SMNVEV (reference sequence). CDR3 nucleotide sequence: TGTGCCAGCAGTTTAGGGAGTGGCCGGGAGCTGTTTTTT. Translated: CASSLGSGRELFF.

The table lists this clonotype with many counts. The chain uses TRBV10-3 and TRBJ2-3; a possible D gene is TRBD1 (6 bases). CDR1 is ENHRY, CDR2 SYGVKD, per germline. The germline V and J ends were trimmed by 6 bases and 2 bases, with 15 bases remaining between them. The CDR3 consists of 15 residues. CDR3: CAISSYRVATDTQYF. The CDR3 DNA reads as TGTGCCATCAGCTCATACAGGGTGGCCACAGATACGCAGTATTTT.

At least ten counts were recorded for this clonotype. This rearrangement joins TRBV5-1 to TRBJ1-6; D possibly corresponds to TRBD1 (5 bases). The germline V and J ends were trimmed by 3 bases and 9 bases, with 13 bases remaining between them. The CDR3 totals 14 residues. Germline V gives CDR1 SGHRS, CDR2 YFSETQ. CDR3 coding DNA: TGCGCCAGCAGCTGGTGGGGCAGGGTTTCACCCCTCCACTTT. Its translation: CASSWWGRVSPLHF. Full variable domain (rest looked up from reference TRBV5-1 and TRBJ1-6): KAGVTQTPRYLIKTRGQQVTLSCSPISGHRSVSWYQQTPGQGLQFLFEYFSETQRNKGNFPGRFSGRQFSNSRSEMNVSTLELGDSALYLCASSWWGRVSPLHFGNGTRLTVT.

This clonotype was observed at least ten times. V and J are TRBV7-2 and TRBJ2-3; no clear D gene. Germline V gene data show CDR1 as SGHTA and CDR2 as FQGNSA. The CDR3 contains 15 residues. V lost 0 bases, J lost 0 bases, and 7 bases lay in between. CDR3 amino acids: CASSLATGSTDTQYF. CDR3 sequence (DNA): TGTGCCAGCAGCTTAGCCACCGGGAGCACAGATACGCAGTATTTT.

In this sample, this clonotype turned up many times. The rearrangement joins TRBV20-1 to TRBJ2-3; 11 nucleotides align to TRBD2. V was clipped by 3 bases and J by 6 bases; unmatched bases: 2. CDR1 and CDR2 (germline): DFQATT, SNEGSKA (reference sequence). This CDR3 has 13 amino acids. CDR3 nucleotide sequence: TGCAGTGCTAGCCTAGCGGGGGGTGATACGCAGTATTTT. The encoded protein is CSASLAGGDTQYF.

The chain combines TRBV6-2 or TRBV6-3 with TRBJ2-4; TRBD2 is a possible D gene (6 bases). CDR1 and CDR2 (germline): MNHEY, SVGEGT. This CDR3 is built from 14 residues. V was trimmed by 6 bases and J by 2 bases, leaving 11 bases between them. In DNA, the CDR3 is TGTGCCAGCAGCCCCAGCGGGTCCAAAAACATTCAGTACTTC. This translates into CASSPSGSKNIQYF.